This T cell receptor (beta chain) was documented in a study of T cells after yellow fever vaccination. On the study more broadly: With SMART-Seq v4 Ultra Low Input, the fractions containing low cell numbers were prepared. Study-level points and caveats: Detected again after the booster were most primary-vaccination clones, at approximately 95% CD4 and nearly 90% CD8.

At least ten counts were recorded for this clonotype. The antigen is undetermined. In TCRdb, the 5' RACE reads were re-called with MiXCR into one record per CDR3 protein. The table lists approximately 550,000 distinct CDR3 sequences, under 25% of them singletons, with about 13% in the top ten. Trimming removed 4 bases from V and 3 bases from J; junction bases left unmatched: 10. The germline V gene encodes CDR1 SGHAT and CDR2 FQNNGV. CDR3 length: 19 residues. This chain joins TRBV11-2 and TRBJ2-6, with 12 bases fitting TRBD1. The receptor's source is a man in his thirties or forties who received the YFV17D yellow fever vaccine. The sample was PBMCs, taken 15 days after the yellow fever booster vaccination. CDR3 sequence: CASSSPTGTGGFGANVLTF. The DNA for the CDR3 is TGTGCCAGCAGCTCACCGACCGGGACAGGGGGCTTTGGGGCCAACGTCCTGACTTTC.